What follows are 8 T cell receptor beta chains derived from one specimen sequenced in a study of siplizumab effects on memory and regulatory T cells. The table came from immunoSEQ multiplex PCR; TCRdb's copy has only in-frame clones and leaves some out. The data show approximately 100,000 clones, about 91% seen once. The sample comprised Tregs sorted from blood. The receptors derive from a human donor in good health.

The rearrangement links TRBV5-1 to TRBJ2-7; D remains ambiguous. Germline lookup yields CDR1 SGHRS and CDR2 YFSETQ. This CDR3 contains 16 residues. Trimming took off 0 bases at V and 0 bases at J, with 13 bases between the two ends. The CDR3 loop reads CASSLASVSNSYEQYF. The CDR3 DNA reads as TGCGCCAGCAGCTTGGCCAGTGTCTCTAACTCCTACGAGCAGTACTTC. Full variable domain (remainder filled in from reference TRBV5-1 and TRBJ2-7): KAGVTQTPRYLIKTRGQQVTLSCSPISGHRSVSWYQQTPGQGLQFLFEYFSETQRNKGNFPGRFSGRQFSNSRSEMNVSTLELGDSALYLCASSLASVSNSYEQYFGPGTRLTVT.

As concerns this clone: A read error may account for a junction end that differs from germline. This sequence joins TRBV5-1 and TRBJ1-2; 7 positions agree with TRBD1. Germline V CDR1 and CDR2: SGHRS, YFSETQ. This CDR3 comprises 14 residues. The CDR3 here is CASSRQQGNFGYTF. The DNA of the CDR3 is TGCGCCAGCAGCCGACAACAGGGGAACTTTGGCTACACCTTC.

The chain uses TRBV30 and TRBJ2-3, with D tentatively TRBD2 (6 bases). The V and J ends lost 0 bases and 0 bases respectively, with 10 bases between them. The CDR3 sequence is 15 residues long. Germline V gene sequence: CDR1 GTSNPN, CDR2 SVGIG (reference sequence). The CDR3 region has the DNA TGTGCCTGGAGTGTACAGCTAGCGAGCACAGATACGCAGTATTTT. Protein sequence: CAWSVQLASTDTQYF.

The chain recombines TRBV7-9 with TRBJ1-5; weak D call: TRBD1 (5 bases). The CDR3 runs 14 residues. Per germline, CDR1 SEHNR and CDR2 FQNEAQ (reference sequence). Between the trimmed V and J ends, which lost 2 bases and 6 bases, there was a span of 11 bases. The CDR3 loop reads CASSLSSGPQPQHF. CDR3 DNA sequence: TGTGCCAGCAGCTTAAGTTCAGGGCCTCAGCCCCAGCATTTT.

The V and J genes are TRBV14 and TRBJ1-2, with D tentatively TRBD1 (5 bases). The CDR3 is made up of 16 amino acids. CDR1 SGHDN and CDR2 FVKESK come from the germline V gene. V was trimmed by 3 bases and J by 6 bases, leaving 20 bases between them. For the CDR3, the DNA is TGTGCCAGCAGCCACCTCACTATAGACAGTGGACATGGCTACACCTTC. Protein product: CASSHLTIDSGHGYTF.

This chain joins TRBV6-6 and TRBJ2-3; either TRBD1 or TRBD2 may fit D (5 bases each). CDR1 is MNHNY, CDR2 SVGAGI, per germline (reference sequence). The CDR3 totals 16 residues. Trimming cost V 6 bases and J 0 bases, with 16 bases left between them. Written as DNA, the CDR3 is TGTGCCAGCAGGGGCCCGGGGACCGGTAGCACAGATACGCAGTATTTT. Translated: CASRGPGTGSTDTQYF.

V and J are TRBV27 and TRBJ2-3; D perhaps matches TRBD2 (6 bases). Germline CDR1 MNHEY, CDR2 SMNVEV (reference sequence). Trimming shortened V by 5 bases and J by 4 bases, and 16 bases separated the two germline ends. The CDR3 is made up of 15 amino acids. The CDR3 protein is CASSHRLVRADTQYF. For the CDR3, the DNA is TGTGCCAGCAGTCACCGACTAGTCAGGGCAGATACGCAGTATTTT.

The chain uses TRBV7-6 and TRBJ2-7; D is undetermined. The CDR3 loop spans 11 amino acids. The germline V and J ends were trimmed by 5 bases and 6 bases, with 8 bases remaining between them. Per the germline V gene, CDR1 is SGHVS and CDR2 is FNYEAQ. CDR3 bases: TGTGCCAGCAGCGCAGGAGTCGAGCAGTACTTC. Protein: CASSAGVEQYF.